These 6 T cell receptor beta chains originate from one sample sequenced in a study of immune evolution from preneoplasia to lung adenocarcinoma. Only in-frame clones appear in the TCRdb table, and some are missing; sequencing was by immunoSEQ multiplex PCR. The sample has roughly 6,300 clones, roughly 74% seen once. Sequencing used FFPE lung adenocarcinoma in situ tissue. Every receptor here comes from a donor aged 70 or over with lung adenocarcinoma.

Details on this clone: A junction end diverges from the germline sequence, so it may reflect a read error. The chain employs TRBV5-6 and TRBJ2-5, with a possible D match to TRBD1 (6 bases). The CDR3 has 13 amino acids. Germline CDR1 is SGHDT and CDR2 is YYEEEE. The CDR3, as DNA: TGTGCCAGCAGCTTGCCCGAACAGGGTTTTTGGGACTTC. This encodes CASSLPEQGFWDF.

The chain combines TRBV4-3 with TRBJ1-1, with D unclear. CDR3 size: 16 residues. The V gene's germline CDR1 is LGHNA and CDR2 YSLEER. Trimming cost V 1 base and J 5 bases, with 17 bases left between them. The CDR3 spells CASSQGRVGVGTEAFF. CDR3 DNA: TGCGCCAGCAGCCAAGGCCGGGTGGGTGTAGGGACTGAAGCTTTCTTT.

The V and J genes are TRBV6-5 and TRBJ2-7; the D gene is possibly TRBD2 (6 bases). The ends were cut back, 6 bases at V and 2 bases at J, with 14 bases in the middle. The CDR3 is 14 residues long. Germline CDR1 and CDR2: MNHEY and SVGAGI. CDR3 nucleotide sequence: TGTGCCAGCAGCCGGCGGGCGGGGCCCTACGAGCAGTACTTC. Protein sequence: CASSRRAGPYEQYF.

The J gene is TRBJ2-7, the V gene TRBV19, with D hard to call. The germline gives CDR1 LNHDA, CDR2 SQIVND (reference sequence). V was clipped by 5 bases and J by 0 bases, with 11 bases between them. CDR3 length equals 14 residues. The CDR3 DNA reads TGTGCCAGTAGTCTCGGTCTTAGCTCCTACGAGCAGTACTTC. Amino acids: CASSLGLSSYEQYF.

This clone was found once. This chain joins TRBV7-3 and TRBJ1-1; unclear D gene. Germline CDR1 SGHTA, CDR2 FQGTGA. V gave up 5 bases and J gave up 2 bases, with 9 bases separating them. The CDR3 loop spans 13 amino acids. The CDR3 spells CASSLQDNTEAFF. The CDR3 DNA follows: TGTGCCAGCAGCCTGCAGGATAACACTGAAGCTTTCTTT.

This chain connects TRBV19 to TRBJ1-6; perhaps TRBD1 as D (5 bases). The CDR3 is 12 residues long. The V end lost 5 bases, the J end lost 13 bases, and 12 bases lay between the germline ends. CDR1 and CDR2 (germline): LNHDA, SQIVND (reference sequence). CDR3 DNA sequence: TGTGCCAGTAGTGGCAGGGATAAGCCCCTCCACTTT. As protein: CASSGRDKPLHF.